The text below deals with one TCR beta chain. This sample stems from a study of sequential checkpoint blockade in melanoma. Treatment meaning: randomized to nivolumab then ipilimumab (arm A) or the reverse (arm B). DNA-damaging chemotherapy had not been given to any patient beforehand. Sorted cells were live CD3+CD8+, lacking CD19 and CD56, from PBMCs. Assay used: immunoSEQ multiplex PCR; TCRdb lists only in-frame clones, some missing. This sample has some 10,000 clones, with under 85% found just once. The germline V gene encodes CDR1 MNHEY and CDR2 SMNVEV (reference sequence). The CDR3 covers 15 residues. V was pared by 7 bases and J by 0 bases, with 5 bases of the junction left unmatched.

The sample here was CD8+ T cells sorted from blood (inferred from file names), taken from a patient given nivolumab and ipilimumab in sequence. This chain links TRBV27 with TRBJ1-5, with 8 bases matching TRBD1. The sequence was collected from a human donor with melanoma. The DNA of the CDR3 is TGTGCCAGCAAATTTGGGACAGGTAGCAATCAGCCCCAGCATTTT. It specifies CASKFGTGSNQPQHF.